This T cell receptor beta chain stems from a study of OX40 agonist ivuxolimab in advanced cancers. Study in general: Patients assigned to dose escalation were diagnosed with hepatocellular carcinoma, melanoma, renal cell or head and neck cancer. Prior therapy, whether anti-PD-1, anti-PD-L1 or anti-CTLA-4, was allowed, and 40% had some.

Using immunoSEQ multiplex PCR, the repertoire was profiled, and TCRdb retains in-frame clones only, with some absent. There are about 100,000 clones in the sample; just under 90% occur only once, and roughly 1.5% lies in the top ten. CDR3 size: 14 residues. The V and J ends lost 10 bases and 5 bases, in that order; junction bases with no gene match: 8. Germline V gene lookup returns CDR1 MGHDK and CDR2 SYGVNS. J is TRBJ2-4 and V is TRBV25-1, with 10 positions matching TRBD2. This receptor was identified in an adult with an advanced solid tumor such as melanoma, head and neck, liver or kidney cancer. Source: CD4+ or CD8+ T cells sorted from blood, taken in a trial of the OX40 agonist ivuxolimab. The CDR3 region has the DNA TGTGCCACCCCTGGGCTAGCGGGAGAAAACATTCAGTACTTC. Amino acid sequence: CATPGLAGENIQYF.